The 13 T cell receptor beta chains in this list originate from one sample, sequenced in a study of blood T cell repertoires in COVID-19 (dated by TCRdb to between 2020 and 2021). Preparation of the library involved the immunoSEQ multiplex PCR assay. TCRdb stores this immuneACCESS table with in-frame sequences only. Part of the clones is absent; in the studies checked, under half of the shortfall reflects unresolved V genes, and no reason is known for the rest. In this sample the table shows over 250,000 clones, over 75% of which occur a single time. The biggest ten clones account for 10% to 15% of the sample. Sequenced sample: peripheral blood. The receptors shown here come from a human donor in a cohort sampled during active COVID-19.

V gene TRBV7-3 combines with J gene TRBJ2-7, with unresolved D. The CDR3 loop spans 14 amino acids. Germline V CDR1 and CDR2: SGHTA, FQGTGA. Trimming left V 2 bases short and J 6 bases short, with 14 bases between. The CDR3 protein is CASSLSSLSREQYF. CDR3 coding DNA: TGTGCCAGCAGCTTATCGTCCCTTTCTCGCGAGCAGTACTTC. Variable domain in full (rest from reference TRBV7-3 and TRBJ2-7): GAGVSQTPSNKVTEKGKYVELRCDPISGHTALYWYRQSLGQGPEFLIYFQGTGAADDSGLPNDRFFAVRPEGSVSTLKIQRTERGDSAVYLCASSLSSLSREQYFGPGTRLTVT.

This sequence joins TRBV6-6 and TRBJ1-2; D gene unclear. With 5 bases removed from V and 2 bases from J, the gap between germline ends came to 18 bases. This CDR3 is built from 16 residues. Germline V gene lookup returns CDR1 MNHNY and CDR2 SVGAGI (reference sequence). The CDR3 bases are TGTGCCAGCAGTCCCCGACCCCCGGGAACCAACTATGGCTACACCTTC. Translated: CASSPRPPGTNYGYTF.

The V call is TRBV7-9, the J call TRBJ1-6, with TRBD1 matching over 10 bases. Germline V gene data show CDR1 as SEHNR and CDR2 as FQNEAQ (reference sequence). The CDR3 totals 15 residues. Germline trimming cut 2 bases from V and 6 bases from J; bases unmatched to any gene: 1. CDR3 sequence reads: CASSLRTGGNSPLHF. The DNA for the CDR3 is TGTGCCAGCAGCTTAAGGACAGGGGGTAATTCACCCCTCCACTTT. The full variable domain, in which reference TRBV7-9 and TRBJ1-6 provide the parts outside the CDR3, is DTGVSQNPRHKITKRGQNVTFRCDPISEHNRLYWYRQTLGQGPEFLTYFQNEAQLEKSRLLSDRFSAERPKGSFSTLEIQRTEQGDSAMYLCASSLRTGGNSPLHFGNGTRLTVT.

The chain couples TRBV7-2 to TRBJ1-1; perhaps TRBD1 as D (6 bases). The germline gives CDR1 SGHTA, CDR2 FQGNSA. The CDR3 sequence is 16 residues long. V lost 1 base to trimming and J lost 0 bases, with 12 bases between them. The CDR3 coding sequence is TGTGCCAGCAGCTTAGTAGGGGGTTCTATGAACACTGAAGCTTTCTTT. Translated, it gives CASSLVGGSMNTEAFF.

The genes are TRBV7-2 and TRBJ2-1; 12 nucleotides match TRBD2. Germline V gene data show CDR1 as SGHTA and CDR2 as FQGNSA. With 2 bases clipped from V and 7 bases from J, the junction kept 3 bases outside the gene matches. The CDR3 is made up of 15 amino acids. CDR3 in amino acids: CASSLTTSGRNEQFF. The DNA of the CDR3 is TGTGCCAGCAGCTTAACGACTAGCGGGAGAAATGAGCAGTTCTTC.

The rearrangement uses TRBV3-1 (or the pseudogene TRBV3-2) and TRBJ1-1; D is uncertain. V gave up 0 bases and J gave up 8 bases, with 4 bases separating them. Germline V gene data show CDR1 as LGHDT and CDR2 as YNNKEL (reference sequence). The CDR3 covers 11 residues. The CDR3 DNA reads TGTGCCAGCAGCCAAGACCAAGAAGCTTTCTTT. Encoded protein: CASSQDQEAFF.

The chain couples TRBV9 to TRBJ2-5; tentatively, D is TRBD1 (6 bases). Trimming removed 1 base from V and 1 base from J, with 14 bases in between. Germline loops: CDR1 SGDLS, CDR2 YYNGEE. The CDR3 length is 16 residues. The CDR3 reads CASSVLRGEGQETQYF. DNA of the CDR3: TGTGCCAGCAGCGTACTCAGGGGAGAGGGCCAAGAGACCCAGTACTTC.

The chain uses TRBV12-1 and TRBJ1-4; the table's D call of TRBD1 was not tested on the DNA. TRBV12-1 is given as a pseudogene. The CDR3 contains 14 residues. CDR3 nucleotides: TGTGCCGGCGCCGCTGGGACAGAGAATGAAAAACTGTTTTTT. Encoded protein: CAGAAGTENEKLFF.

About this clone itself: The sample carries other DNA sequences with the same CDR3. DNA of the CDR3: TGCGCCAGCAGCCTATCCGGGAACTACGAGCAGTACTTC. Translating gives CASSLSGNYEQYF. This chain connects TRBV5-1 to TRBJ2-7; D is perhaps TRBD2 (5 bases). Trimming removed 4 bases at V and 3 bases at J, with 11 bases between. CDR1 is SGHRS, CDR2 YFSETQ, per germline. The CDR3 spans 13 residues.

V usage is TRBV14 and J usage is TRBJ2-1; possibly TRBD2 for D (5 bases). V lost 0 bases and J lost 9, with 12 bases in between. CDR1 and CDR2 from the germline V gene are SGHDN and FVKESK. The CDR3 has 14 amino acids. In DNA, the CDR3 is TGTGCCAGCAGCCAAGAAGTGGCTAGCAGTGAGCAGTTCTTC. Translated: CASSQEVASSEQFF.

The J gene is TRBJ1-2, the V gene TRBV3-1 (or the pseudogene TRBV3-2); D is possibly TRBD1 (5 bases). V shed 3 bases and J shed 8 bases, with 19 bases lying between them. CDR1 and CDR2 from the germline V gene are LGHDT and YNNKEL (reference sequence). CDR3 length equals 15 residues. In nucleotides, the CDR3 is TGTGCCAGCAGCCACTTTGGCAGGGACTTGGTAGGCTACACCTTC. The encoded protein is CASSHFGRDLVGYTF.

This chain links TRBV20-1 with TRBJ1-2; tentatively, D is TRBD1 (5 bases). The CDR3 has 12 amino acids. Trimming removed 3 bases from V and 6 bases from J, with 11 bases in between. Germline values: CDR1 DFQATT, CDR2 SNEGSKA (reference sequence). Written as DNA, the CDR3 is TGCAGTGCTAGTAAGGGAGGGGATGGCTACACCTTC. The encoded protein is CSASKGGDGYTF.

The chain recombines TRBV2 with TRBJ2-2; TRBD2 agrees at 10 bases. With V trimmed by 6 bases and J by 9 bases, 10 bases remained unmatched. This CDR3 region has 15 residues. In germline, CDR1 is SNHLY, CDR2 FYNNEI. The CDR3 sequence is CASRPGLAFSWELFF. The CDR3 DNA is TGTGCCAGCAGGCCGGGACTAGCGTTCTCCTGGGAGCTGTTTTTT.